This T cell receptor beta chain was captured by sequencing in a study of T cell changes during pregnancy in multiple sclerosis. Produced via immunoSEQ multiplex PCR; TCRdb's table is partial and in-frame only. The table has roughly 99,000 clones, around 92% seen once; the top ten hold roughly 0.82%. V lost 0 bases, J lost 5 bases, and 13 bases lay in between. The CDR3 sequence is 16 residues long. The V call is TRBV23-1, the J call TRBJ1-4; tentatively, D is TRBD1 (5 bases). TRBV23-1 counts as an open reading frame of uncertain function. Sequenced material: peripheral blood, taken in the third trimester of pregnancy. The TCR sequence derives from a female donor in good health, enrolled as a control in a pregnancy study. CDR3 region: CASSQSRSWTNEKLFF. The CDR3 coding sequence is TGCGCCAGCAGTCAATCGAGGAGCTGGACAAATGAAAAACTGTTTTTT.